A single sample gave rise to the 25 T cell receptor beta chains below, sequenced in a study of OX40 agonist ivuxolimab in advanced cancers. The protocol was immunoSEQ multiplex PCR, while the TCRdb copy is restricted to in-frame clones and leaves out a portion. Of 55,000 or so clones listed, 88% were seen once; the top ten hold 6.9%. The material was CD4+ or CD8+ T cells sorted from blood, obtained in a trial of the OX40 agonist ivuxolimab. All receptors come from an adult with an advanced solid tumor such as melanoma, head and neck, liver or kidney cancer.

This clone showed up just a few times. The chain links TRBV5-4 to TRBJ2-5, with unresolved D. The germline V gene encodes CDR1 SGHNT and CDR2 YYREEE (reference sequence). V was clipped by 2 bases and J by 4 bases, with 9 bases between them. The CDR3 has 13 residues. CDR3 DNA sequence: TGTGCCAGCAGCTTCAGTAGCAGAGAGACCCAGTACTTC. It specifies CASSFSSRETQYF.

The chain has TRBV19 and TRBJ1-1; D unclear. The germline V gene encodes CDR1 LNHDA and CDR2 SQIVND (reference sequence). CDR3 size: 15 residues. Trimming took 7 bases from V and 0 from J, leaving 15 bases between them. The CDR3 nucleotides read TGTGCCAGTATAAGGGAAGGAGCCATGAACACTGAAGCTTTCTTT. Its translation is CASIREGAMNTEAFF.

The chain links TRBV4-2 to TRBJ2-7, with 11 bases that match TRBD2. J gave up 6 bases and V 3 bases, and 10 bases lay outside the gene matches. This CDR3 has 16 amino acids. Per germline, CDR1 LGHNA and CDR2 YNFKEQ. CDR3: CASSHIGTSGNLEQYF. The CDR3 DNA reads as TGTGCCAGCAGCCATATCGGGACTAGCGGAAACCTCGAGCAGTACTTC.

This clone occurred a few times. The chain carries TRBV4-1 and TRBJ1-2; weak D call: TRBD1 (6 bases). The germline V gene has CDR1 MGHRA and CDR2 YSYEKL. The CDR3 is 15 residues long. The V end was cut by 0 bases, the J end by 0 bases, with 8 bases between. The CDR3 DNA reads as TGCGCCAGCAGCCAAGAAGGGGGAGCTAACTATGGCTACACCTTC. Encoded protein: CASSQEGGANYGYTF.

Here the CDR3 reads CASSFDRVYTDTQYF. DNA for the CDR3: TGCGCCAGCAGCTTTGACAGGGTATACACAGATACGCAGTATTTT. V gene TRBV5-1 combines with J gene TRBJ2-3; 7 nucleotides align to TRBD1. V dropped 2 bases and J dropped 2; count of bases not matched to a gene: 5. The CDR3 consists of 15 residues. The V gene's germline CDR1 is SGHRS and CDR2 YFSETQ.

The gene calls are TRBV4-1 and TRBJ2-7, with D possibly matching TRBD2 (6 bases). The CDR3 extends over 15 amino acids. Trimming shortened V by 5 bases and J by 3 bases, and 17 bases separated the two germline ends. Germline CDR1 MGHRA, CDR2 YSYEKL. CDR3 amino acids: CASSLQLAAYYEQYF. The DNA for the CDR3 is TGCGCCAGCAGCTTACAACTAGCAGCATACTACGAGCAGTACTTC.

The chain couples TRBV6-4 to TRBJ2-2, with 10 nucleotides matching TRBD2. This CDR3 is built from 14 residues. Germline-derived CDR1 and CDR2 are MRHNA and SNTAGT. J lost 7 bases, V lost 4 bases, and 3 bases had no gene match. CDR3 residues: CASSGLAGYGELFF. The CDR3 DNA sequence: TGTGCCAGCAGTGGACTAGCGGGCTACGGGGAGCTGTTTTTT.

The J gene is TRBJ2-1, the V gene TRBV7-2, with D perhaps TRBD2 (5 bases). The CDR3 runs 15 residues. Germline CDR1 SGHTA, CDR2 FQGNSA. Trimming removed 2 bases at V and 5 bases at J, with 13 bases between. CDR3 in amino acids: CASSLIQRTHNEQFF. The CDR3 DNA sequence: TGTGCCAGCAGCTTAATTCAGCGGACCCACAATGAGCAGTTCTTC.

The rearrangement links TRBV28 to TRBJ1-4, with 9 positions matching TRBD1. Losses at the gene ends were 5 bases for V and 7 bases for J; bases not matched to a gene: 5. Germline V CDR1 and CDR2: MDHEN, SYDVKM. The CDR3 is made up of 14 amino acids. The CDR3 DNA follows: TGTGCCAGCAGTGCGACAGGGGGAGGTGAAAAACTGTTTTTT. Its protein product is CASSATGGGEKLFF. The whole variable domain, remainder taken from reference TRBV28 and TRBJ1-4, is DVKVTQSSRYLVKRTGEKVFLECVQDMDHENMFWYRQDPGLGLRLIYFSYDVKMKEKGDIPEGYSVSREKKERFSLILESASTNQTSMYLCASSATGGGEKLFFGSGTQLSVL.

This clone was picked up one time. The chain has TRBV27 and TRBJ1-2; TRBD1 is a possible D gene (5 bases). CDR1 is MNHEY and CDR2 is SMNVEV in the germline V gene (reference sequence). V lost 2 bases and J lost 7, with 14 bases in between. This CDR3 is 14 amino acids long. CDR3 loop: CASSLLGREAGYTF. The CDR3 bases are TGTGCCAGCAGTTTACTTGGCAGGGAAGCTGGCTACACCTTC.

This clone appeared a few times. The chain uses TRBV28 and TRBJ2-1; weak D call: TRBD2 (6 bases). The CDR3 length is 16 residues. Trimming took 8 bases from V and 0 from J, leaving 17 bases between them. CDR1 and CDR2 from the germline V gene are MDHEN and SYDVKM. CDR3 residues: CASLGPGELSYNEQFF. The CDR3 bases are TGTGCCAGCTTAGGGCCGGGAGAACTCTCCTACAATGAGCAGTTCTTC.

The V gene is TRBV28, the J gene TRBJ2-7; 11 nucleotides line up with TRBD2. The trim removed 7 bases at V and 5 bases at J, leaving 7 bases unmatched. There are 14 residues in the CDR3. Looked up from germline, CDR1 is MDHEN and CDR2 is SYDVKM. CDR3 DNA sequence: TGTGCCAGCAATCCTAGCGGGAGGCCCGACGAGCAGTACTTC. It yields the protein CASNPSGRPDEQYF.

DNA of the CDR3: TGTGCCAGCAGCCCCATGAGGGGTCGGGAGGAAATCGAGCAGTACTTC. Its protein product is CASSPMRGREEIEQYF. The chain uses TRBV4-2 and TRBJ2-7, with 7 bases matching TRBD2. V gave up 4 bases and J gave up 6 bases; unmatched junction bases: 15. CDR3 length: 16 amino acids. CDR1 and CDR2 (germline): LGHNA, YNFKEQ.

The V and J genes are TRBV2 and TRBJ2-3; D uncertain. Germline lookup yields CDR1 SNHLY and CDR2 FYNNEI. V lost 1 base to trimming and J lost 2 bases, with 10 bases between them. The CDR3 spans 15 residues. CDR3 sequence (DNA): TGTGCCAGCAGTGAAGACCGGACGACCACAGATACGCAGTATTTT. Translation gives CASSEDRTTTDTQYF.

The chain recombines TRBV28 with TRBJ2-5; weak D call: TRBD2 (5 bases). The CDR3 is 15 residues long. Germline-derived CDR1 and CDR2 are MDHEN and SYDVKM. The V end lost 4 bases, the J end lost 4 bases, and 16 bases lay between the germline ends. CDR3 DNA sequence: TGTGCCAGCAGTTCCCCATACGGGGTTGTAGAGACCCAGTACTTC. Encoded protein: CASSSPYGVVETQYF. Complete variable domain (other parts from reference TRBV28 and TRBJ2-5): DVKVTQSSRYLVKRTGEKVFLECVQDMDHENMFWYRQDPGLGLRLIYFSYDVKMKEKGDIPEGYSVSREKKERFSLILESASTNQTSMYLCASSSPYGVVETQYFGPGTRLLVL.

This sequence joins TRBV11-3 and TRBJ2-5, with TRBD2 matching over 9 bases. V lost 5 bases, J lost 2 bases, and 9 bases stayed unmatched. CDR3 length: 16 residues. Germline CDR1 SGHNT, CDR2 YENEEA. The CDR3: CASSPGGTSRQETQYF. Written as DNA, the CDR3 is TGTGCCAGCAGCCCAGGCGGGACTAGCAGGCAAGAGACCCAGTACTTC.

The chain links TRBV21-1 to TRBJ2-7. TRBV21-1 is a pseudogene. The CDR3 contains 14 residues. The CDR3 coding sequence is TGTGCCAGCAGCAAGCCCCGGCGTTTCTACGAGCAGTACTTC. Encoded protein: CASSKPRRFYEQYF.

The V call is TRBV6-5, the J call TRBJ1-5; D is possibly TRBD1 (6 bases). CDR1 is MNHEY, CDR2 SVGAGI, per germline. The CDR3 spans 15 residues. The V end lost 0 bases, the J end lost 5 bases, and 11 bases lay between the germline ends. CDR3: CASSYSGGPDQPQHF. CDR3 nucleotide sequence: TGTGCCAGCAGTTACTCAGGGGGTCCCGATCAGCCCCAGCATTTT.

CDR3 amino acids: CASSPGTGYNEQFF. The DNA of the CDR3 is TGTGCCAGTAGCCCCGGGACAGGGTACAATGAGCAGTTCTTC. This sequence joins TRBV7-3 and TRBJ2-1; 9 bases align to TRBD1. The CDR3 spans 14 residues. CDR1 is SGHTA, CDR2 FQGTGA, per germline. Unmatched junction bases numbered 7, after V lost 9 bases and J lost 4 bases.

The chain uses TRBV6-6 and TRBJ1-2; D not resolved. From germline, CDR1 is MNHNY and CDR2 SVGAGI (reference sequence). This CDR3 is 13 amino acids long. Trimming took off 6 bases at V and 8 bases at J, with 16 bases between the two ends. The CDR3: CASRPRTVSGYTF. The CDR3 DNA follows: TGTGCCAGCAGACCCCGAACCGTATCGGGCTACACCTTC.

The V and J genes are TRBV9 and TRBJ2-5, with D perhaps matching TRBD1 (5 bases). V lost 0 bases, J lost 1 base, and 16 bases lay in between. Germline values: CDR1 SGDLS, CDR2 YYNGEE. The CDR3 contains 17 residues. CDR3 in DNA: TGTGCCAGCAGCGTAGGCCGCCGCGACAGAGTCCAAGAGACCCAGTACTTC. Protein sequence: CASSVGRRDRVQETQYF.

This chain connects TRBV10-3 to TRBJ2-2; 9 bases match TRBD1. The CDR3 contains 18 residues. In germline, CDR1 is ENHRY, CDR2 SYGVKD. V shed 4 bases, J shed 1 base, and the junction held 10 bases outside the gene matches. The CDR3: CAISAQKQGAWNTGELFF. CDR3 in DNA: TGTGCCATCAGTGCTCAAAAACAGGGGGCGTGGAACACCGGGGAGCTGTTTTTT.

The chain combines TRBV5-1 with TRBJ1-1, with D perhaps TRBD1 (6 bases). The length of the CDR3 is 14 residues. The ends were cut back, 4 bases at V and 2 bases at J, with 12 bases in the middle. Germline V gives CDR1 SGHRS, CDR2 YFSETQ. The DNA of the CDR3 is TGCGCCAGCAGCACGTTGACAGGAAACACTGAAGCTTTCTTT. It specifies CASSTLTGNTEAFF.

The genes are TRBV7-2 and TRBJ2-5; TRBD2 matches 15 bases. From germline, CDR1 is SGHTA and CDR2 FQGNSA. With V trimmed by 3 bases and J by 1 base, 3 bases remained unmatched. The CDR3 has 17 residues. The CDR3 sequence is CASSFGLAGGVQETQYF. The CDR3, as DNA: TGTGCCAGCAGCTTTGGACTAGCGGGAGGGGTCCAAGAGACCCAGTACTTC.

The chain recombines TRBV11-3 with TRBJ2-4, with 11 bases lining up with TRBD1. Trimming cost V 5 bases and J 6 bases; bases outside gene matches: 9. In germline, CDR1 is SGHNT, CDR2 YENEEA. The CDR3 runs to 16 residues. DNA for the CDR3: TGTGCCAGCAGCCCCGGGACAGGGGGGTCCGGAAACATTCAGTACTTC. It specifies CASSPGTGGSGNIQYF.